The next 29 T cell receptor beta chains were all read from a single sample in a study of blood T cell repertoires in COVID-19. Sequenced by immunoSEQ multiplex PCR; TCRdb stores in-frame clones only, minus some. The sample includes about 400,000 clones, roughly 87% of them seen just once. Source material: PBMCs or T cells enriched from blood (not recorded which). The receptor source for this set is a woman under 30 with acute COVID-19.

This sequence joins TRBV21-1 and TRBJ2-7; the table calls TRBD1, which could not be checked here. TRBV21-1 is deemed a pseudogene. This CDR3 contains 16 residues. DNA for the CDR3: TGTGCCAGCAGCAAAGATAGGGGACACAAAGGTTGGGAGCAGTACTTC. It translates to CASSKDRGHKGWEQYF.

V and J are TRBV6-2 or TRBV6-3 and TRBJ1-2, with D unresolved. This CDR3 spans 16 amino acids. Germline V CDR1 and CDR2: MNHEY, SVGEGT. The V gene lost 2 bases and the J gene lost 4 bases, with 17 bases spanning the gap. The CDR3 loop reads CASSYTSTAGVYGYTF. As DNA, the CDR3 is TGTGCCAGCAGTTACACCTCCACAGCCGGGGTCTATGGCTACACCTTC.

This chain connects TRBV7-2 to TRBJ2-5; 8 bases match TRBD2. Trimming took 1 base from V and 4 from J; bases not matched to a gene: 8. The V gene's germline CDR1 is SGHTA and CDR2 FQGNSA. This CDR3 comprises 16 residues. In DNA form, the CDR3 reads TGTGCCAGCAGCTTAGGTCGGGGGGGGCTGTCAGAGACCCAGTACTTC. It encodes CASSLGRGGLSETQYF.

This clone was recorded once. This sequence joins TRBV19 and TRBJ1-2; D not certain. The CDR3 sequence is 11 residues long. Looked up from germline, CDR1 is LNHDA and CDR2 is SQIVND (reference sequence). Trimming removed 6 bases at V and 2 bases at J, with 4 bases between. The CDR3 loop is CASRQNYGYTF. CDR3 DNA sequence: TGTGCCAGTAGACAAAACTATGGCTACACCTTC.

The genes are TRBV10-3 and TRBJ1-2, with D possibly TRBD1 on 6 matching bases. The CDR3 loop spans 16 amino acids. Trimming shortened V by 6 bases and J by 2 bases, and 19 bases separated the two germline ends. Germline V CDR1 and CDR2: ENHRY, SYGVKD. DNA for the CDR3: TGTGCCATCAGCTTAGCTAGGACAGCTACCAACTATGGCTACACCTTC. Translated, it gives CAISLARTATNYGYTF.

This chain joins TRBV10-1 and TRBJ2-2; D is ambiguous. CDR1 and CDR2 from the germline V gene are WNHNN and SYGVQD (reference sequence). Trimming left V 6 bases short and J 3 bases short, with 5 bases between. This CDR3 comprises 12 residues. CDR3 residues: CASRQDTGELFF. In DNA, the CDR3 is TGCGCCAGCAGGCAGGACACCGGGGAGCTGTTTTTT.

This chain links TRBV4-3 with TRBJ2-7; perhaps TRBD1 as D (6 bases). V was clipped by 0 bases and J by 0 bases, with 12 bases between them. The CDR3 totals 16 residues. Germline CDR1 and CDR2: LGHNA and YSLEER. The CDR3 DNA reads TGCGCCAGCAGCCAAGAGGGGGCAGCAAGCTCCTACGAGCAGTACTTC. This encodes CASSQEGAASSYEQYF.

The chain carries TRBV27 and TRBJ1-1; D is possibly TRBD1 (5 bases). V was cut by 4 bases and J by 2 bases, with 14 bases left in between. The CDR3 totals 15 residues. CDR1 MNHEY and CDR2 SMNVEV come from the germline V gene (reference sequence). DNA of the CDR3: TGTGCCAGCAGTTCACCCTCGGACATAAACACTGAAGCTTTCTTT. As protein: CASSSPSDINTEAFF.

CDR3 region: CSVGTGGSEQYF. Here the CDR3 DNA reads TGCAGCGTTGGGACAGGGGGGAGCGAGCAGTACTTC. The J gene is TRBJ2-7, the V gene TRBV29-1; 10 nucleotides line up with TRBD1. The CDR3 runs to 12 residues. The V and J ends lost 4 bases and 6 bases, in that order; junction bases with no gene match: 3. CDR1 and CDR2 (germline): SQVTM, ANQGSEA.

The chain is built from TRBV5-4 and TRBJ1-4; TRBD1 agrees at 8 bases. The V segment lost 4 bases and the J segment 5 bases; nucleotides outside the gene matches: 1. CDR1 is SGHNT and CDR2 is YYREEE in the germline V gene (reference sequence). CDR3 length: 13 residues. This chain's CDR3 is CASSQGANEKLFF. Here the CDR3 DNA reads TGTGCCAGCAGCCAGGGGGCGAATGAAAAACTGTTTTTT.

The chain recombines TRBV28 with TRBJ2-7; 7 bases line up with TRBD1. Germline V gene sequence: CDR1 MDHEN, CDR2 SYDVKM. V shed 6 bases, J shed 2 bases, and the junction held 10 bases outside the gene matches. The CDR3 length is 15 residues. The CDR3 bases are TGTGCCAGCAGGCGTAACAGGGGCGCCCCCTACGAGCAGTACTTC. Protein sequence: CASRRNRGAPYEQYF. Full variable domain (remainder filled in from reference TRBV28 and TRBJ2-7): DVKVTQSSRYLVKRTGEKVFLECVQDMDHENMFWYRQDPGLGLRLIYFSYDVKMKEKGDIPEGYSVSREKKERFSLILESASTNQTSMYLCASRRNRGAPYEQYFGPGTRLTVT.

The rearrangement links TRBV10-3 to TRBJ1-2; TRBD1 might be the D (6 bases). This CDR3 is 13 amino acids long. The germline V and J ends were trimmed by 10 bases and 1 base, with 13 bases remaining between them. The germline V gene has CDR1 ENHRY and CDR2 SYGVKD. CDR3 in DNA: TGTGCCACCGATTCAGGGGATAACTATGGCTACACCTTC. Its protein is CATDSGDNYGYTF.

The chain recombines TRBV19 with TRBJ1-1; D possibly corresponds to TRBD1 (5 bases). Germline V gives CDR1 LNHDA, CDR2 SQIVND (reference sequence). The CDR3 totals 14 residues. The germline V and J ends were trimmed by 7 bases and 0 bases, with 12 bases remaining between them. CDR3 in amino acids: CASKQAILNTEAFF. The DNA for the CDR3 is TGTGCCAGTAAACAGGCAATCCTGAACACTGAAGCTTTCTTT. Full variable domain (remainder filled in from reference TRBV19 and TRBJ1-1): DGGITQSPKYLFRKEGQNVTLSCEQNLNHDAMYWYRQDPGQGLRLIYYSQIVNDFQKGDIAEGYSVSREKKESFPLTVTSAQKNPTAFYLCASKQAILNTEAFFGQGTRLTVV.

The V gene is TRBV19, the J gene TRBJ2-5; D unresolved. The CDR3 contains 15 residues. The germline V and J ends were trimmed by 3 bases and 2 bases, with 13 bases remaining between them. Germline CDR1 is LNHDA and CDR2 is SQIVND (reference sequence). The CDR3 DNA reads TGTGCCAGTAGTATGTCTAGTATCATGCAAGAGACCCAGTACTTC. It encodes CASSMSSIMQETQYF.

The V call is TRBV11-3, the J call TRBJ2-2, with TRBD2 as a possible D gene (5 bases). The CDR3 totals 15 residues. V shed 2 bases and J shed 8 bases, with 15 bases lying between them. Germline lookup yields CDR1 SGHNT and CDR2 YENEEA. The CDR3: CASSLPRSPGGELFF. CDR3 coding DNA: TGTGCCAGCAGCTTACCCCGCAGCCCGGGGGGGGAGCTGTTTTTT.

The chain has TRBV5-1 and TRBJ2-5, with a tentative D call TRBD1 (5 bases). The CDR3 is made up of 14 amino acids. V lost 1 base and J lost 2, with 9 bases in between. Germline lookup yields CDR1 SGHRS and CDR2 YFSETQ. The CDR3 DNA reads TGCGCCAGCAGCTTGTGGGGCAGTCAAGAGACCCAGTACTTC. Amino acid sequence: CASSLWGSQETQYF.

The chain links TRBV5-6 to TRBJ2-7; possibly TRBD1 for D (5 bases). V was pared by 3 bases and J by 4 bases, with 17 bases between. This CDR3 has 15 residues. Germline lookup yields CDR1 SGHDT and CDR2 YYEEEE. For the CDR3, the DNA is TGTGCCAGCAGCTCCACAGGTTCGAGTAGGTACGAGCAGTACTTC. Encoded protein: CASSSTGSSRYEQYF.

This chain links TRBV5-8 with TRBJ2-3; TRBD1 aligns across 7 bases. CDR1 SGHTS and CDR2 YDEGEE come from the germline V gene. V shed 2 bases and J 3 bases; nucleotides not matched to a gene: 9. This CDR3 region has 16 residues. This CDR3 reads CASSLGTAPQTDTQYF. As DNA, the CDR3 is TGTGCCAGCAGCTTAGGGACAGCACCCCAGACAGATACGCAGTATTTT.

A word on this clone: The same CDR3 is also encoded by other DNA sequences in this sample. The V and J genes are TRBV6-5 and TRBJ1-5; TRBD1 matches 9 bases. The CDR3 spans 15 residues. Germline V gives CDR1 MNHEY, CDR2 SVGAGI. Unmatched junction bases numbered 2, after V lost 0 bases and J lost 5 bases. CDR3 sequence (DNA): TGTGCCAGCAGTTACTCTACAGGGGGCGATCAGCCCCAGCATTTT. The encoded protein is CASSYSTGGDQPQHF.

The chain joins TRBV27 to TRBJ1-1; 7 bases match TRBD1. J lost 4 bases, V lost 2 bases, and 13 bases had no gene match. CDR3 size: 17 residues. Germline V gene lookup returns CDR1 MNHEY and CDR2 SMNVEV (reference sequence). CDR3 in amino acids: CASSLILIRDSGTEAFF. CDR3 nucleotide sequence: TGTGCCAGCAGTTTAATCCTCATCCGGGACAGTGGCACTGAAGCTTTCTTT.

This chain joins TRBV9 and TRBJ2-3; D may be TRBD2 (6 bases). The germline V gene encodes CDR1 SGDLS and CDR2 YYNGEE. This CDR3 comprises 14 residues. Trimming left V 3 bases short and J 1 base short, with 9 bases between. The CDR3 here is CASSADYRTDTQYF. CDR3 in DNA: TGTGCCAGCAGCGCGGACTACCGCACAGATACGCAGTATTTT.

The chain combines TRBV5-1 with TRBJ2-1, with a weak D call TRBD2 (6 bases). The CDR3 has 16 residues. V was clipped by 1 base and J by 0 bases, with 11 bases between them. The germline gives CDR1 SGHRS, CDR2 YFSETQ. The CDR3 nucleotides are TGCGCCAGCAGCTTGAACGCGGGGAACTCCTACAATGAGCAGTTCTTC. Translated: CASSLNAGNSYNEQFF.

This clone was counted between two and nine times. This chain links TRBV5-1 with TRBJ1-2; 12 nucleotides align to TRBD1. CDR3 size: 16 residues. The germline gives CDR1 SGHRS, CDR2 YFSETQ. Germline trimming cut 1 base from V and 6 bases from J; bases unmatched to any gene: 7. CDR3 DNA: TGCGCCAGCAGCTTGCGGGACAGGGGGCTGGTGGATGGCTACACCTTC. Protein: CASSLRDRGLVDGYTF. The variable domain in full, completed from reference TRBV5-1 and TRBJ1-2, reads KAGVTQTPRYLIKTRGQQVTLSCSPISGHRSVSWYQQTPGQGLQFLFEYFSETQRNKGNFPGRFSGRQFSNSRSEMNVSTLELGDSALYLCASSLRDRGLVDGYTFGSGTRLTVV.

The chain is built from TRBV18 and TRBJ1-5, with TRBD1 matching over 7 bases. This CDR3 contains 16 residues. V was clipped by 3 bases and J by 2 bases; unmatched bases: 7. Germline values: CDR1 KGHSH, CDR2 LQKENI. CDR3 nucleotides: TGTGCCAGCTCACCGATAGGGGGCAGGGGCAATCAGCCCCAGCATTTT. Amino acid sequence: CASSPIGGRGNQPQHF.

The rearrangement uses TRBV7-3 and TRBJ2-2, with 10 positions matching TRBD1. Trimming at V came to 5 bases and at J to 3 bases, leaving 9 bases not matched to a gene. CDR1 and CDR2 from the germline V gene are SGHTA and FQGTGA. This CDR3 contains 17 residues. CDR3 nucleotide sequence: TGTGCCAGCAGCCATATAGCCGGGACAGGGGACACCGGGGAGCTGTTTTTT. The encoded protein is CASSHIAGTGDTGELFF.

This clone was observed a single time. The chain employs TRBV4-1 and TRBJ1-2; 8 nucleotides agree with TRBD1. V lost 1 base and J lost 8; bases outside the gene matches: 6. The germline V gene encodes CDR1 MGHRA and CDR2 YSYEKL. The CDR3 contains 14 residues. The CDR3 loop reads CASSQGQGAIGYTF. For the CDR3, the DNA is TGCGCCAGCAGCCAAGGCCAGGGGGCGATAGGCTACACCTTC.

This clone was picked up one time. At one end, the junction sequence differs from germline, possibly due to a read error. This chain joins TRBV29-1 and TRBJ2-1; the match to TRBD2 covers 7 bases. The CDR3 contains 12 residues. In germline, CDR1 is SQVTM, CDR2 ANQGSEA. The DNA for the CDR3 is TGCAGCGTTGAAATCGAATGGCGGGAGCCGTTCTTC. As protein: CSVEIEWREPFF.

The chain has TRBV5-5 and TRBJ2-7; TRBD2 matches 10 bases. Germline lookup yields CDR1 SGHKS and CDR2 YYEKEE (reference sequence). The CDR3 contains 15 residues. Losses at the gene ends were 4 bases for V and 0 bases for J; bases not matched to a gene: 4. The CDR3 loop is CASSPSGGSSYEQYF. The CDR3 DNA is TGTGCCAGCAGCCCTAGCGGGGGAAGCTCCTACGAGCAGTACTTC.

CDR3 nucleotide sequence: TGTGCCAGCTCACCCGGGGAGGTTGGGCACGGCTACACCTTC. Translating gives CASSPGEVGHGYTF. The rearrangement links TRBV18 to TRBJ1-2; D is ambiguous. The CDR3 is 14 amino acids. V was shortened by 3 bases and J by 8 bases, with 16 bases between the two germline ends. Germline values: CDR1 KGHSH, CDR2 LQKENI.